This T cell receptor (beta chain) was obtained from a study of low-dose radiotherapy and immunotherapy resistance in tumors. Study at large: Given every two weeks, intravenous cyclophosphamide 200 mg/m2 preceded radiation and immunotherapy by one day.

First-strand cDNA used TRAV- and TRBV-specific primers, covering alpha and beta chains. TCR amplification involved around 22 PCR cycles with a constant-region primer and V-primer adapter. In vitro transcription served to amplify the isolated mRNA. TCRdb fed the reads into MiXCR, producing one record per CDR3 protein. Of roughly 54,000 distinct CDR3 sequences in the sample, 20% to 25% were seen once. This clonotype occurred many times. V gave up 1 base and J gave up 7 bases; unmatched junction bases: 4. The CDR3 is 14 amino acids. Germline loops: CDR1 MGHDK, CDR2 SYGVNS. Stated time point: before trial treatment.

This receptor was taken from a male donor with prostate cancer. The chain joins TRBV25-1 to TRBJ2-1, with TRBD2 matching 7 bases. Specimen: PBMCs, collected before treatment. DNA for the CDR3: TGTGCCAGCAGTGAATTTGGGGGAGGGAATGAGCAGTTCTTC. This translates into CASSEFGGGNEQFF.